The source of this TCR beta chain is a study of blood T cell repertoires in COVID-19 (dated by TCRdb to 2020 to 2021). Concerning the study at large: Samples covering the acute and convalescent phases of COVID-19 were provided by collaborators in the United States, Italy and Spain. A de-identified subject ID, COVID-19 status, age in years and sex were almost always included in the sample metadata. The samples were drawn from the first 160 participants of the ongoing ImmuneRACE study and from 1,254 subjects provided by 6 global collaborators. The repertoires were made available in a free public database intended to serve as a resource for research on the immune response to SARS-CoV-2. The material from the prospective study consisted of cDNA or gDNA derived from T cells, B-cell-depleted T cells, or PBMCs. Where available, HLA class I and class II types were taken from metadata supplied by the sample provider and were not determined by assay-based typing. The dataset comprised deeply sampled blood TCRbeta repertoires from subjects exposed to, actively infected with, or recovered from COVID-19. General conclusions and limits of the study: The amount of clinical and demographic metadata varied by source and participant and was provided uncurated.

The CDR3 has 15 amino acids, counting the end cysteine and phenylalanine. Of all the DNA, just the CDR3 is kept, 45 bases in frame from base 1. V lost 5 bases and J lost 7 bases; the stretch between them is 18 bases long. CDR1 and CDR2 are drawn from the germline V gene: KGHSH, LQKENI. In the case of this clone: Its antigen remains undetermined. Base qualities are not at hand, and no much larger clone is one base apart.

The immunoSEQ Assay, a bias-controlled multiplex PCR, was used to amplify TCRbeta CDR3 regions from genomic DNA. The paper's processing steps were these. Within the assay, amplification of reference gene primers was used to estimate how many nucleated cells each sample contained. To quantify the absolute abundance of each unique TCRbeta CDR3 rearrangement, sequence reads were collapsed and filtered. For each sample, productive Simpson clonality was calculated as the square root of Simpson's diversity index over productive rearrangements. The table was pulled from immuneACCESS by TCRdb, which kept in-frame rearrangements only. Such tables lose some clones; where checked, under half of the loss comes from unresolved V genes, and the rest has no known cause. V, J and clone size were drawn from that table, and D and trimming were deduced from the DNA. The table for this sample lists some 70,000 clones; 80% of them were counted only once. The ten biggest clones cover over 10% of the sample.

In Seattle, one collaborating source enrolled patients while the infection was active and tracked those patients longitudinally over the course of disease. Each collaborating institution followed its own protocols to collect whole blood in K2EDTA tubes. For TCRbeta analysis, collaborators shipped samples as frozen whole blood, isolated PBMCs, or DNA extracted from either of those sample types. The sample was peripheral blood. This sequence uses TRBV18 and TRBJ2-4, with TRBD1 tentatively as D gene (6 bases match). The TCR was taken from a man aged 50-60 years with COVID-19, enrolled during active disease. The sequenced DNA: TGTGCCAGCTCAACCCGACAGGCTTCTCGGAACATTCAGTACTTC. The translation is CASSTRQASRNIQYF.